The T cell receptor beta chain described here comes from a study of blood T cell repertoires in COVID-19. In the authors' workflow: Estimation of nucleated cell counts was performed using reference gene primer amplification. TCRdb's copy holds only in-frame clones and misses some; the assay was immunoSEQ multiplex PCR. For V, J and clone size, that table is used; D and trimming come from the DNA. Among 200,000 to 250,000 clones listed, about 79% were seen once. Germline CDR1 and CDR2: GTSNPN and SVGIG (reference sequence). This CDR3 has 13 amino acids. V lost 3 bases, J lost 9 bases, and 6 bases stayed unmatched.

The sequence came from a man in his fifties or sixties with active or convalescent COVID-19. The J gene is TRBJ2-5, the V gene TRBV30; 11 nucleotides align to TRBD2. The sample taken for sequencing was peripheral blood. The CDR3, as DNA: TGTGCCTGGAGACTAGCGGGAGCCCCTTCCCAGTACTTC. Protein sequence: CAWRLAGAPSQYF.